Listed here are 19 T cell receptor beta chains from one sample, sequenced in a study of T cell responses to AZD1222 COVID-19 vaccine. Repertoires were generated with immunoSEQ multiplex PCR, while TCRdb's copy carries only in-frame clones and drops some. The sample has 140,000 to 150,000 clones; roughly 88% are singletons. The source was peripheral blood, collected on day 0 of AZD1222 vaccination. Receptors originate from an adult in good health.

The J gene is TRBJ2-7, the V gene TRBV30, with D perhaps matching TRBD1 or TRBD2 (6 bases each). The CDR3 spans 16 residues. The germline gives CDR1 GTSNPN, CDR2 SVGIG (reference sequence). CDR3 sequence reads: CALEVWGATSSYEQYF. As DNA, the CDR3 is TGTGCACTGGAGGTTTGGGGGGCCACTAGCTCCTACGAGCAGTACTTC.

The chain recombines TRBV19 with TRBJ1-3; 8 nucleotides line up with TRBD1. Germline lookup yields CDR1 LNHDA and CDR2 SQIVND (reference sequence). The length of the CDR3 is 16 residues. The junction had 10 bases not matched to a gene; V was cut back by 5 bases and J by 4 bases. This CDR3 is CASSRTGNPGGNTIYF. In DNA form, the CDR3 reads TGTGCCAGTAGTCGGACAGGGAATCCCGGAGGAAACACCATATATTTT.

V is TRBV7-2 and J is TRBJ1-1; D not resolved. The germline V gene has CDR1 SGHTA and CDR2 FQGNSA. V gave up 0 bases and J gave up 4 bases, with 6 bases separating them. The CDR3 runs to 13 residues. The DNA for the CDR3 is TGTGCCAGCAGCTTAGCCAGGCTCACTGAAGCTTTCTTT. Protein: CASSLARLTEAFF.

This rearrangement joins TRBV11-2 to TRBJ2-7; possibly TRBD1 for D (6 bases). Trimming left V 5 bases short and J 3 bases short, with 17 bases between. From germline, CDR1 is SGHAT and CDR2 FQNNGV. The CDR3 has 15 amino acids. As DNA, the CDR3 is TGTGCCAGCAGCCGCCCCGCAGGGGTAAACTACGAGCAGTACTTC. This translates into CASSRPAGVNYEQYF.

This chain links TRBV2 with TRBJ1-4; possibly TRBD1 for D (5 bases). This CDR3 is 15 amino acids long. Trimming removed 8 bases from V and 6 bases from J, with 19 bases in between. CDR1 SNHLY and CDR2 FYNNEI come from the germline V gene. Written as DNA, the CDR3 is TGTGCCAGCGCGCCCACGGGGGACCGCCATGAAAAACTGTTTTTT. It codes for CASAPTGDRHEKLFF. The whole variable domain, filled in from reference TRBV2 and TRBJ1-4, reads EPEVTQTPSHQVTQMGQEVILRCVPISNHLYFYWYRQILGQKVEFLVSFYNNEISEKSEIFDDQFSVERPDGSNFTLKIRSTKLEDSAMYFCASAPTGDRHEKLFFGSGTQLSVL.

The rearrangement links TRBV19 to TRBJ1-2, with TRBD1 identical over 8 bases. Germline V CDR1 and CDR2: LNHDA, SQIVND (reference sequence). Trimming at V came to 6 bases and at J to 3 bases, leaving 6 bases not matched to a gene. The CDR3 runs 14 residues. The CDR3 here is CASREQGGDYGYTF. In DNA form, the CDR3 reads TGTGCCAGTAGGGAACAGGGGGGGGACTATGGCTACACCTTC.

The chain links TRBV6-5 to TRBJ1-6, with D maybe TRBD1 (6 bases). CDR1 and CDR2 from the germline V gene are MNHEY and SVGAGI. The CDR3 runs to 15 residues. With 0 bases removed from V and 8 bases from J, the gap between germline ends came to 11 bases. The CDR3 is CASSYSLGGHSPLHF. Written as DNA, the CDR3 is TGTGCCAGCAGTTACTCCTTGGGGGGGCATTCACCCCTCCACTTT.

The chain employs TRBV30 and TRBJ1-1; 12 bases fit TRBD1. Germline CDR1 is GTSNPN and CDR2 is SVGIG (reference sequence). The CDR3 contains 22 residues. V was pared by 1 base and J by 5 bases, with 26 bases of the junction left unmatched. The CDR3 is CAWSGPTKPGQGAPVVLTEAFF. CDR3 DNA sequence: TGTGCCTGGAGTGGACCTACGAAACCGGGACAGGGGGCGCCGGTTGTTCTAACTGAAGCTTTCTTT.

This clone has just one count. The same CDR3 can be traced to other DNA sequences in this sample. The chain recombines TRBV18 with TRBJ1-2; possible D gene TRBD1, 5 bases. Trimming left V 3 bases short and J 6 bases short, with 11 bases between. The CDR3 extends over 13 amino acids. The germline gives CDR1 KGHSH, CDR2 LQKENI. The CDR3: CASSPDKSHGYTF. In DNA form, the CDR3 reads TGTGCCAGCTCACCGGACAAAAGTCATGGCTACACCTTC.

The CDR3 sequence is CASSPTAGDTGELFF. DNA for the CDR3: TGTGCCAGCAGCCCTACCGCGGGGGACACCGGGGAGCTGTTTTTT. The chain has TRBV7-3 and TRBJ2-2, with 7 bases that match TRBD2. The germline V gene has CDR1 SGHTA and CDR2 FQGTGA. The CDR3 covers 15 residues. Trimming at V came to 5 bases and at J to 3 bases, leaving 6 bases not matched to a gene.

The rearrangement joins TRBV19 to TRBJ1-1; D not certain. The CDR3 sequence is 11 residues long. V shed 5 bases and J shed 6 bases, with 7 bases lying between them. Germline CDR1 and CDR2: LNHDA and SQIVND (reference sequence). The CDR3 region is CASSERAEAFF. The CDR3 nucleotides are TGTGCCAGTAGTGAGCGGGCTGAAGCTTTCTTT.

This clone was seen just once. DNA of the CDR3: TGCGCCAGCGGACGAATGTCTTCACCCCTCCACTTT. It specifies CASGRMSSPLHF. The rearrangement joins TRBV10-1 to TRBJ1-6; D is unresolved. Deletions cut 8 bases from V and 9 bases from J, with 11 bases between. Germline-derived CDR1 and CDR2 are WNHNN and SYGVQD (reference sequence). This CDR3 contains 12 residues.

The CDR3 loop reads CASSQARDSELANYGYTF. DNA of the CDR3: TGCGCCAGCAGCCAAGCTCGGGACTCCGAATTAGCTAACTATGGCTACACCTTC. The chain links TRBV4-1 to TRBJ1-2; a possible D gene is TRBD1 (5 bases). The CDR3 extends over 18 amino acids. Germline V lookup: CDR1 MGHRA, CDR2 YSYEKL. Trimming removed 1 base at V and 0 bases at J, with 18 bases between.

The V gene is TRBV10-1, the J gene TRBJ1-1; no clear D. CDR1 and CDR2 (germline): WNHNN, SYGVQD (reference sequence). Trimming cost V 7 bases and J 6 bases, with 6 bases left between them. The CDR3 has 10 amino acids. CDR3 DNA: TGCGCCAGCACGGACCCTGAAGCTTTCTTT. Translating it yields CASTDPEAFF.

This clone showed up just once. The genes are TRBV4-2 and TRBJ1-1; 7 positions agree with TRBD1. The CDR3 has 13 amino acids. Trimming removed 4 bases from V and 8 bases from J; junction bases left unmatched: 7. Germline V CDR1 and CDR2: LGHNA, YNFKEQ. CDR3 bases: TGTGCCAGCAGCCCGCCCAGGGGGGTCGAAGCTTTCTTT. Amino acids: CASSPPRGVEAFF.

The chain combines TRBV9 with TRBJ2-2; TRBD2 might be the D (6 bases). CDR1 SGDLS and CDR2 YYNGEE come from the germline V gene. This CDR3 has 18 residues. The V gene lost 0 bases and the J gene lost 4 bases, with 19 bases spanning the gap. The CDR3, as DNA: TGTGCCAGCAGCGTAGCACCCGGGCGGGCCGGGAGCACCGGGGAGCTGTTTTTT. Encoded protein: CASSVAPGRAGSTGELFF.

This chain links TRBV5-1 with TRBJ1-4; 10 bases line up with TRBD1. The CDR3 sequence is 14 residues long. V dropped 4 bases and J dropped 7; count of bases not matched to a gene: 4. Germline V gene sequence: CDR1 SGHRS, CDR2 YFSETQ. The CDR3 sequence: CASSQRQGAEKLFF. The CDR3 DNA follows: TGCGCCAGCAGCCAACGACAGGGGGCTGAAAAACTGTTTTTT.

This sequence joins TRBV5-4 and TRBJ2-7, with no clear D. Germline CDR1 and CDR2: SGHNT and YYREEE (reference sequence). The CDR3 is 15 amino acids. V shed 0 bases and J shed 2 bases, with 12 bases lying between them. CDR3 nucleotide sequence: TGTGCCAGCAGCTTGGCCCCGACGGTTACCTACGAGCAGTACTTC. Its translation is CASSLAPTVTYEQYF.

CDR3 protein: CASSYSGGSRQPQHF. CDR3 DNA: TGTGCCAGCAGTTACTCGGGAGGATCCCGTCAGCCCCAGCATTTT. V usage is TRBV6-5 and J usage is TRBJ1-5; no clear D gene. The CDR3 consists of 15 residues. Germline loops: CDR1 MNHEY, CDR2 SVGAGI. The V end was cut by 0 bases, the J end by 6 bases, with 12 bases between.